This record concerns one TCR beta chain sequence. Its target is unknown. These data come from a study of cytomegalovirus exposure and HLA in healthy donors. This CDR3 is 15 amino acids long. Germline-derived CDR1 and CDR2 are SGHRS and YFSETQ. Notes on the study in general: 16,951 TCR beta sequences were associated with HLA alleles at 0.05 false discovery rate in a later analysis. Some TCR beta chains (roughly 150 of them) were listed as cytomegalovirus-associated.

The PCR ran on 60 Vbeta and 13 Jbeta primers. Sequencing used immunoSEQ multiplex PCR; TCRdb keeps in-frame clones, though not all of them. This sample has some 130,000 clones, with approximately 61% found just once. This cohort consisted of healthy bone marrow donors. The chain carries TRBV5-1 and TRBJ2-5, with TRBD2 matching over 14 bases. TRBJ2-7 matches the DNA end more closely, so the J call is doubtful. The sequence derives from a man younger than 45 in good health and CMV-seropositive. Material for sequencing was PBMCs. CDR3 sequence (DNA): TGCGCCAGTCACAGGACTAGCGGGAGGCCCCACGAGCAGTACTTC. Protein: CASHRTSGRPHEQYF.